This T cell receptor (beta chain) was identified during a study of T cells after yellow fever vaccination. Findings of the study overall: The study noted that FACS-sorted repertoires could contain abundant clonotypes contaminating from the bulk population. Most primary-vaccination clones reappeared after the booster (about 97% CD4, 75% to 90% CD8).

This clonotype was seen once. Its target is unknown. Trimming shortened V by 1 base and J by 3 bases, and 7 bases separated the two germline ends. The germline V gene encodes CDR1 LNHNV and CDR2 YYDKDF (reference sequence). The CDR3 sequence is 13 residues long. They built TCR cDNA with 5'RACE template switching, a step that put in a universal primer site and UMIs. One entry per CDR3 protein, called by TCRdb with MiXCR from the 5' RACE reads. The sample shows around 340,000 distinct CDR3 sequences, around 13% of them seen only once. The rearrangement links TRBV15 to TRBJ2-7; tentatively, D is TRBD2 (5 bases). The receptor comes from a man between 18 and 29 years old who received the YFV17D yellow fever vaccine. The input for sequencing was CD4+ T cells sorted from PBMCs, taken 15 days after the yellow fever booster vaccination. CDR3 amino acids: CATSRVGGYEQYV. The CDR3 nucleotides read TGTGCCACCAGCAGAGTAGGAGGCTACGAGCAGTACGTC.